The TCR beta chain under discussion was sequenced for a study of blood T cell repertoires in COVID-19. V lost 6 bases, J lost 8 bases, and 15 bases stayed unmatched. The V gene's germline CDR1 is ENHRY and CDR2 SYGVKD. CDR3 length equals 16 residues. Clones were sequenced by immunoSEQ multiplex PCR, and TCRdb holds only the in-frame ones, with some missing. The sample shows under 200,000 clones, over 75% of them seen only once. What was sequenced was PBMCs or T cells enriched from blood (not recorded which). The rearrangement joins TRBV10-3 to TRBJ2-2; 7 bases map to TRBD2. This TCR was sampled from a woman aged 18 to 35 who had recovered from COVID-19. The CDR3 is CAISQEGGSGPGELFF. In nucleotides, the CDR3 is TGTGCCATCAGCCAAGAGGGCGGGAGTGGTCCAGGGGAGCTGTTTTTT.